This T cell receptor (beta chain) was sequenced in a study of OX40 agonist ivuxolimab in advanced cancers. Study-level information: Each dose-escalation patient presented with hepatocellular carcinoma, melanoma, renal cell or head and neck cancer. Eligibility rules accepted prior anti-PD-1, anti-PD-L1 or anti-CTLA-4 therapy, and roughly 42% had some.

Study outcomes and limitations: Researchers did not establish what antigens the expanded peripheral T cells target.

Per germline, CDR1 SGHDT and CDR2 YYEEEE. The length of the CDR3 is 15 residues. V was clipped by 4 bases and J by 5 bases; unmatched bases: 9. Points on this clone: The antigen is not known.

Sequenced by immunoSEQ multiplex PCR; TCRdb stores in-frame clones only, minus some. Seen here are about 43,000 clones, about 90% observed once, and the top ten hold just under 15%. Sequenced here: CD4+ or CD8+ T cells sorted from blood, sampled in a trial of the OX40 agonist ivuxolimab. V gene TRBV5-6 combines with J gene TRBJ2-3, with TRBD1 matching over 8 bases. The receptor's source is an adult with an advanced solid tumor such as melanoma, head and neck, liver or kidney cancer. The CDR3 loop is CASSLLSGGVDTQYF. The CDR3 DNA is TGTGCCAGCAGCCTCTTGTCAGGGGGCGTAGATACGCAGTATTTT.